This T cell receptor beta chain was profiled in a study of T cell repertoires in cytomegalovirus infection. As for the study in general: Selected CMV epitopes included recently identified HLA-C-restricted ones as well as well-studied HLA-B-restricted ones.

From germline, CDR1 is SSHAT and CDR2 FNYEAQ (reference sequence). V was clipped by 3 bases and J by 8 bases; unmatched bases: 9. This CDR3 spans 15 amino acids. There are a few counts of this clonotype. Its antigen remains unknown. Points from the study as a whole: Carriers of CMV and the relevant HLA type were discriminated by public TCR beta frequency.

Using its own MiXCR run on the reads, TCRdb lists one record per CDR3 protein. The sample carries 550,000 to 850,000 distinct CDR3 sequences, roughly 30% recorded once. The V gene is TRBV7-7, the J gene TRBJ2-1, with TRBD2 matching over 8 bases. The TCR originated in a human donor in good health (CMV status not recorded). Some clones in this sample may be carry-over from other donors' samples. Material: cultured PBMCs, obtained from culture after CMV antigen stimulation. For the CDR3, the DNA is TGTGCCAGCAGCTTGGCAGCGGGAGCGGGTCATGAGCAGTTCTTC. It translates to CASSLAAGAGHEQFF.